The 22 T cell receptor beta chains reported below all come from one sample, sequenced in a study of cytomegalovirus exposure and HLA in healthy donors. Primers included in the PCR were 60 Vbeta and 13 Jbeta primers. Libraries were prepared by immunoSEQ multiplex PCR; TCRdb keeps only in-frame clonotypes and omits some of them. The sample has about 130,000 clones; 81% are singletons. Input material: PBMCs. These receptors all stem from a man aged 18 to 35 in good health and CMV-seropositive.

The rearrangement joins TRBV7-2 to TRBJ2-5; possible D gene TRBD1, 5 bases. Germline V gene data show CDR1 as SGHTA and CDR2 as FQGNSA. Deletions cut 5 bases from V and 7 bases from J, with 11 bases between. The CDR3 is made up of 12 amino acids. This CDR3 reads CASSPHQGTQYF. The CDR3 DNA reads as TGTGCCAGCAGCCCCCACCAGGGGACCCAGTACTTC.

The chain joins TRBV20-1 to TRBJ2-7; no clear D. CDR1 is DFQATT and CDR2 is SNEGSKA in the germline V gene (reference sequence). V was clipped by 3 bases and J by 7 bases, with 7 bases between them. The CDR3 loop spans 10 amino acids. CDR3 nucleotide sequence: TGCAGTGCTAGCTCCGTAGAGCAGTACTTC. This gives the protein CSASSVEQYF.

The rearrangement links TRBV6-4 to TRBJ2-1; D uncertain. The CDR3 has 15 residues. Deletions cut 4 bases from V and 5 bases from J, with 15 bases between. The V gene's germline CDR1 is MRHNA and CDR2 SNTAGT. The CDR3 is CASSVGLSLNNEQFF. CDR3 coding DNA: TGTGCCAGCAGTGTGGGCCTATCACTCAACAATGAGCAGTTCTTC.

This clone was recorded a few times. This CDR3 is CAISGTRDDNEQFF. In DNA form, the CDR3 reads TGTGCCATCAGTGGGACTAGGGACGACAATGAGCAGTTCTTC. The chain is built from TRBV10-3 and TRBJ2-1; TRBD2 matches 7 bases. The germline CDR1 and CDR2 sequences are ENHRY and SYGVKD. The CDR3 covers 14 residues. V gave up 4 bases and J gave up 5 bases; unmatched junction bases: 5.

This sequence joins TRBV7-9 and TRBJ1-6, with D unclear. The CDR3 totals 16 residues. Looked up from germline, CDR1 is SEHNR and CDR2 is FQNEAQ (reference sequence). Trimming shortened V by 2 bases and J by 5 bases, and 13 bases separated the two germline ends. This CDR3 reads CASSLSPSGDNSPLHF. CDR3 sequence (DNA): TGTGCCAGCAGCTTAAGTCCGAGCGGAGATAATTCACCCCTCCACTTT.

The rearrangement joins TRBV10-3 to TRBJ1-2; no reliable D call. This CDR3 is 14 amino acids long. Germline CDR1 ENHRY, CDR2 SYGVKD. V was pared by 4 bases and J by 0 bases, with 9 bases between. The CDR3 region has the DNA TGTGCCATCAGTGTCGAGATAGCTAACTATGGCTACACCTTC. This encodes CAISVEIANYGYTF.

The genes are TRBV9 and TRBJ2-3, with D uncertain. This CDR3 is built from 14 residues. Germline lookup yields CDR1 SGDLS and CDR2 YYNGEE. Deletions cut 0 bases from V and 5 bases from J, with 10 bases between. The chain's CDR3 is CASSVVADLDTQYF. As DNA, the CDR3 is TGTGCCAGCAGCGTAGTGGCAGATCTAGATACGCAGTATTTT.

The CDR3 coding sequence is TGTGCCAGCAGCTCGGGCCCCTTACAGAAACAGGCTGAAGCTTTCTTT. The encoded protein is CASSSGPLQKQAEAFF. The chain links TRBV7-9 to TRBJ1-1; D may be TRBD1 (5 bases). Germline V gene lookup returns CDR1 SEHNR and CDR2 FQNEAQ (reference sequence). Trimming shortened V by 4 bases and J by 6 bases, and 21 bases separated the two germline ends. This CDR3 is 16 amino acids long.

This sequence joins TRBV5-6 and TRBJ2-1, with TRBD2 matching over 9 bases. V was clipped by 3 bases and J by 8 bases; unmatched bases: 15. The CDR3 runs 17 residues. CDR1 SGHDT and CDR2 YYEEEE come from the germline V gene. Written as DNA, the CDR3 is TGTGCCAGCAGCTCTACCCGCGGGGGGGCCTCGTTGTATGAGCAGTTCTTC. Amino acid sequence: CASSSTRGGASLYEQFF.

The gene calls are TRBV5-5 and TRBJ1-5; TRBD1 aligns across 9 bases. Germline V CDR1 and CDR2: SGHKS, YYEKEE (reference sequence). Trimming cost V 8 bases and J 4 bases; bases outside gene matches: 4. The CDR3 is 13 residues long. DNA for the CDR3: TGTGCCAGTTCAGGACAGGGGAATCAGCCCCAGCATTTT. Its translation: CASSGQGNQPQHF. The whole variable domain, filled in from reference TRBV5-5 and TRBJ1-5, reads DAGVTQSPTHLIKTRGQQVTLRCSPISGHKSVSWYQQVLGQGPQFIFQYYEKEERGRGNFPDRFSARQFPNYSSELNVNALLLGDSALYLCASSGQGNQPQHFGDGTRLSIL.

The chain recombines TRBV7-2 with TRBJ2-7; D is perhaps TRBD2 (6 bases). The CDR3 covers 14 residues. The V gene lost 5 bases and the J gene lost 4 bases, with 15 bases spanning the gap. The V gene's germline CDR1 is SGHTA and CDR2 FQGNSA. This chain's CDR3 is CASSAGPGRYEQYF. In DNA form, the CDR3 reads TGTGCCAGCAGCGCGGGTCCGGGGAGGTACGAGCAGTACTTC.

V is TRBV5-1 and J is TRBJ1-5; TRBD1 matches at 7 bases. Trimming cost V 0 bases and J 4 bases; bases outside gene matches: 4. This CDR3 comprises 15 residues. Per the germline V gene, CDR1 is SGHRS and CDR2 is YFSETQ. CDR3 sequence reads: CASSLGDSRNQPQHF. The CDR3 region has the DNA TGCGCCAGCAGCTTGGGGGACAGCCGGAATCAGCCCCAGCATTTT.

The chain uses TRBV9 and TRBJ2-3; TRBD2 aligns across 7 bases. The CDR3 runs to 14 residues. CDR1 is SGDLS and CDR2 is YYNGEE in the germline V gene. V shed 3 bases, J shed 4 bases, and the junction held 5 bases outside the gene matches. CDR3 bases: TGTGCCAGCAGCGAGGCCCGGGGGGCAGATACGCAGTATTTT. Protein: CASSEARGADTQYF. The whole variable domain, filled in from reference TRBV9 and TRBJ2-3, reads DSGVTQTPKHLITATGQRVTLRCSPRSGDLSVYWYQQSLDQGLQFLIQYYNGEERAKGNILERFSAQQFPDLHSELNLSSLELGDSALYFCASSEARGADTQYFGPGTRLTVL.

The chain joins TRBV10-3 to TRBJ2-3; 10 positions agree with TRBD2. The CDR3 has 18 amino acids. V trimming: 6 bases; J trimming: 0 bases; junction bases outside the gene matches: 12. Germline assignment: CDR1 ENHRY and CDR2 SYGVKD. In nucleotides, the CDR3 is TGTGCCATCAGGGAGACTAGCGGGTCTTCTGCTAGCACAGATACGCAGTATTTT. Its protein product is CAIRETSGSSASTDTQYF.

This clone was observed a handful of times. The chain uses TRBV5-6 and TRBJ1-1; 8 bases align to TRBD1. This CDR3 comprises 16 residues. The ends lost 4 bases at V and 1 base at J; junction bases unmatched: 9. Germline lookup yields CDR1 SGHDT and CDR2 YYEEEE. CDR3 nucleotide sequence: TGTGCCAGCAGCCCTCGTCGGACAGGGACGAACACTGAAGCTTTCTTT. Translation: CASSPRRTGTNTEAFF.

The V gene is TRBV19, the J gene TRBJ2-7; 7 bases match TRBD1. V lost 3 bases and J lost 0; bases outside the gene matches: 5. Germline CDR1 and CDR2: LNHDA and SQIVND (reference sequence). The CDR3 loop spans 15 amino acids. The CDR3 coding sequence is TGTGCCAGTAGTATGACTGGACAGGCCTCCTACGAGCAGTACTTC. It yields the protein CASSMTGQASYEQYF.

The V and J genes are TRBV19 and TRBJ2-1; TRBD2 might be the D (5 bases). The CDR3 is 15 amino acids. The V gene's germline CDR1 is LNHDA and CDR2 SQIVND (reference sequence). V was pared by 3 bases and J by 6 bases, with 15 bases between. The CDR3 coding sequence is TGTGCCAGTAGTATTACTAGTAGGTTGGGCAATGAGCAGTTCTTC. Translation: CASSITSRLGNEQFF. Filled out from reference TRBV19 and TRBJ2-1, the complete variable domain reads DGGITQSPKYLFRKEGQNVTLSCEQNLNHDAMYWYRQDPGQGLRLIYYSQIVNDFQKGDIAEGYSVSREKKESFPLTVTSAQKNPTAFYLCASSITSRLGNEQFFGPGTRLTVL.

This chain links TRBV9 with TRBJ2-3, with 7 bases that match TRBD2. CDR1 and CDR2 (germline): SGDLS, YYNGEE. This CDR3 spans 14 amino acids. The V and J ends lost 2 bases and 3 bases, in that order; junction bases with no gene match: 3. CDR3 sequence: CASSVISGTDTQYF. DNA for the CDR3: TGTGCCAGCAGCGTTATTAGCGGGACAGATACGCAGTATTTT. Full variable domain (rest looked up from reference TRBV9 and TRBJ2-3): DSGVTQTPKHLITATGQRVTLRCSPRSGDLSVYWYQQSLDQGLQFLIQYYNGEERAKGNILERFSAQQFPDLHSELNLSSLELGDSALYFCASSVISGTDTQYFGPGTRLTVL.

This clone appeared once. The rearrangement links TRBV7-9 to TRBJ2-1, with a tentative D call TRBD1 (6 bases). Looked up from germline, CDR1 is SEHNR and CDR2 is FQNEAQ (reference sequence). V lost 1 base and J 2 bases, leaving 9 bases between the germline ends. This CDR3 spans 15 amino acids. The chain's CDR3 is CASSLDRDPYNEQFF. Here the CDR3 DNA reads TGTGCCAGCAGCTTAGACAGGGACCCCTACAATGAGCAGTTCTTC. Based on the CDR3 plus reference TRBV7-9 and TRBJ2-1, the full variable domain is DTGVSQNPRHKITKRGQNVTFRCDPISEHNRLYWYRQTLGQGPEFLTYFQNEAQLEKSRLLSDRFSAERPKGSFSTLEIQRTEQGDSAMYLCASSLDRDPYNEQFFGPGTRLTVL.

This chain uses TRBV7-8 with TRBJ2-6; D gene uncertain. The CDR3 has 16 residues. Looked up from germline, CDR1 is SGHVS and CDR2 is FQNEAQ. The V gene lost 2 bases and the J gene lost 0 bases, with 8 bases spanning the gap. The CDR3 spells CASSLITGSGANVLTF. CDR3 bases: TGTGCCAGCAGCTTAATAACGGGCTCTGGGGCCAACGTCCTGACTTTC.

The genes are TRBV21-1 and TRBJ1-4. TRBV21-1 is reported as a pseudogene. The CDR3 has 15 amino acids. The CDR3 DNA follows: TGTGCCAGCAGCAAAGTCAGGAGGACTAATGAAAAACTGTTTTTT. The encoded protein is CASSKVRRTNEKLFF.

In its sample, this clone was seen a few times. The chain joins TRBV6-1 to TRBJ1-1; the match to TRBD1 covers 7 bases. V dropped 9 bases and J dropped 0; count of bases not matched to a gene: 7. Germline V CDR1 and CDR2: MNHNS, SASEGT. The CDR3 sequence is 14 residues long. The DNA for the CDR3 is TGTGCCAGTGGACAGGCTCCCATGAACACTGAAGCTTTCTTT. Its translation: CASGQAPMNTEAFF.